The 15 T cell receptor beta chains in this list originate from one sample, sequenced in a study of blood T cell repertoires in COVID-19. Here immunoSEQ multiplex PCR was the method, and the copy in TCRdb shows in-frame clones only, minus some. The sample has 200,000 to 300,000 clones, around 89% seen once; the top ten hold 2% to 2.5%. Material: PBMCs or T cells enriched from blood (not recorded which). The receptor set was obtained from a woman between 40 and 55 years old with acute COVID-19.

This chain uses TRBV6-2 or TRBV6-3 with TRBJ2-2; D gene unclear. Trimming left V 1 base short and J 5 bases short, with 5 bases between. Germline V gives CDR1 MNHEY, CDR2 SVGEGT. This CDR3 contains 13 residues. The CDR3 protein is CASSYYVTGELFF. The CDR3 nucleotides are TGTGCCAGCAGTTACTATGTAACCGGGGAGCTGTTTTTT.

This sequence joins TRBV4-1 and TRBJ2-7; TRBD1 agrees at 7 bases. Losses at the gene ends were 4 bases for V and 6 bases for J; bases not matched to a gene: 12. The germline V gene has CDR1 MGHRA and CDR2 YSYEKL. The CDR3 is 15 residues long. The CDR3 spells CASSPYSTGASEQYF. The CDR3 DNA is TGCGCCAGCAGCCCATACTCAACAGGGGCCTCCGAGCAGTACTTC.

CDR3 residues: CASSQSGEQFF. CDR3 nucleotide sequence: TGTGCCAGCAGCCAGAGTGGTGAGCAGTTCTTC. This chain links TRBV7-8 with TRBJ2-1; D call uncertain. CDR1 SGHVS and CDR2 FQNEAQ come from the germline V gene. The CDR3 totals 11 residues. V lost 5 bases and J lost 9, with 8 bases in between.

This clone has just one count. The CDR3 reads CASSYSRQGSNQPQHF. CDR3 sequence (DNA): TGTGCCAGCAGTTACTCGAGGCAGGGTAGCAATCAGCCCCAGCATTTT. The chain links TRBV6-5 to TRBJ1-5, with a tentative D call TRBD1 (5 bases). From germline, CDR1 is MNHEY and CDR2 SVGAGI. This CDR3 comprises 16 residues. V dropped 0 bases and J dropped 0 bases, with 9 bases sitting between them.

This rearrangement joins TRBV5-4 to TRBJ2-3; 7 bases align to TRBD1. The germline V gene has CDR1 SGHNT and CDR2 YYREEE (reference sequence). V shed 0 bases, J shed 3 bases, and the junction held 7 bases outside the gene matches. The CDR3 consists of 16 residues. DNA of the CDR3: TGTGCCAGCAGCTTGGCGGGACAGAGGGGAACAGATACGCAGTATTTT. Residues: CASSLAGQRGTDTQYF.

The CDR3 nucleotides read TGTGCCACCAGTCAGGGGGGAAGTGTAGATACGCAGTATTTT. As protein: CATSQGGSVDTQYF. The gene calls are TRBV24-1 and TRBJ2-3; tentative D call: TRBD1 (7 bases). There are 14 residues in the CDR3. Between the trimmed V and J ends, which lost 6 bases and 5 bases, there was a span of 14 bases. Germline V gene sequence: CDR1 KGHDR, CDR2 SFDVKD.

J is TRBJ1-2 and V is TRBV30; 8 bases line up with TRBD1. CDR1 and CDR2 from the germline V gene are GTSNPN and SVGIG (reference sequence). V lost 5 bases to trimming and J lost 4 bases; unmatched junction nucleotides: 3. The length of the CDR3 is 12 residues. CDR3 region: CAWDRGGYGYTF. CDR3 nucleotides: TGTGCCTGGGACAGGGGAGGCTATGGCTACACCTTC. Based on the CDR3 plus reference TRBV30 and TRBJ1-2, the full variable domain is SQTIHQWPATLVQPVGSPLSLECTVEGTSNPNLYWYRQAAGRGLQLLFYSVGIGQISSEVPQNLSASRPQDRQFILSSKKLLLSDSGFYLCAWDRGGYGYTFGSGTRLTVV.

The chain combines TRBV19 with TRBJ2-6; 8 bases match TRBD1. Germline CDR1 is LNHDA and CDR2 is SQIVND (reference sequence). After removal of 3 bases from V and 0 bases from J, the junction contained 7 bases not matched to a gene. The CDR3 is 18 residues long. CDR3 nucleotides: TGTGCCAGTAGTATCTCTGGACAGGGCGACTCTGGGGCCAACGTCCTGACTTTC. Amino acid sequence: CASSISGQGDSGANVLTF.

This chain links TRBV7-2 with TRBJ1-1; 9 bases line up with TRBD1. The V segment lost 2 bases and the J segment 4 bases; nucleotides outside the gene matches: 5. The CDR3 covers 15 residues. CDR1 and CDR2 (germline): SGHTA, FQGNSA. CDR3 in amino acids: CASSLLTGGFTEAFF. In DNA, the CDR3 is TGTGCCAGCAGCTTATTAACAGGGGGCTTCACTGAAGCTTTCTTT.

The rearrangement uses TRBV30 and TRBJ1-3, with 8 bases fitting TRBD1. The V segment lost 1 base and the J segment 4 bases; nucleotides outside the gene matches: 6. The V gene's germline CDR1 is GTSNPN and CDR2 SVGIG (reference sequence). The CDR3 has 15 residues. CDR3 nucleotide sequence: TGTGCCTGGAGTGCGGGACAGGTCCAGGGAAACACCATATATTTT. This sequence encodes CAWSAGQVQGNTIYF.

This clone has a handful of counts. This chain links TRBV11-2 with TRBJ1-1, with D perhaps TRBD1 (5 bases). This CDR3 has 13 amino acids. The germline gives CDR1 SGHAT, CDR2 FQNNGV. V lost 5 bases to trimming and J lost 5 bases, with 12 bases between them. CDR3 sequence: CASSTSGGTEAFF. The CDR3 DNA is TGTGCCAGCAGCACGAGTGGGGGGACTGAAGCTTTCTTT. The complete variable domain, with remaining parts taken from reference TRBV11-2 and TRBJ1-1, reads EAGVAQSPRYKIIEKRQSVAFWCNPISGHATLYWYQQILGQGPKLLIQFQNNGVVDDSQLPKDRFSAERLKGVDSTLKIQPAKLEDSAVYLCASSTSGGTEAFFGQGTRLTVV.

The chain employs TRBV27 and TRBJ1-1; TRBD1 matches at 7 bases. The germline CDR1 and CDR2 sequences are MNHEY and SMNVEV (reference sequence). The V and J ends lost 8 bases and 6 bases, in that order; junction bases with no gene match: 3. The CDR3 loop spans 11 amino acids. CDR3 sequence: CASYRGPEAFF. CDR3 bases: TGTGCCAGCTACAGGGGTCCTGAAGCTTTCTTT.

This rearrangement joins TRBV5-1 to TRBJ2-3; TRBD2 agrees at 14 bases. Germline trimming cut 4 bases from V and 1 base from J; bases unmatched to any gene: 2. The CDR3 is 16 residues long. The germline CDR1 and CDR2 sequences are SGHRS and YFSETQ. Written as DNA, the CDR3 is TGCGCCAGCAGCGCGGGACTAGCGGGGGGCACAGATACGCAGTATTTT. Its translation: CASSAGLAGGTDTQYF.

This chain links TRBV6-5 with TRBJ1-2; 8 bases line up with TRBD1. The V segment lost 0 bases and the J segment 6 bases; nucleotides outside the gene matches: 0. The CDR3 has 13 amino acids. The germline V gene encodes CDR1 MNHEY and CDR2 SVGAGI. This CDR3 reads CASSYSTGDGYTF. The CDR3 nucleotides read TGTGCCAGCAGTTACTCGACAGGGGATGGCTACACCTTC.

This rearrangement joins TRBV14 to TRBJ2-5; no definite D call. Looked up from germline, CDR1 is SGHDN and CDR2 is FVKESK. The ends were cut back, 0 bases at V and 2 bases at J, with 10 bases in the middle. CDR3 length: 15 amino acids. The CDR3 DNA reads TGTGCCAGCAGCCAAGAGATACGCAGGCAAGAGACCCAGTACTTC. Its translation is CASSQEIRRQETQYF. Full variable domain (remainder filled in from reference TRBV14 and TRBJ2-5): EAGVTQFPSHSVIEKGQTVTLRCDPISGHDNLYWYRRVMGKEIKFLLHFVKESKQDESGMPNNRFLAERTGGTYSTLKVQPAELEDSGVYFCASSQEIRRQETQYFGPGTRLLVL.